The 23 T cell receptor beta chains below were found in one sample sequenced in a study of T cell repertoires in cytomegalovirus infection. TCRdb re-derived calls from the reads in MiXCR, one entry per CDR3 protein. The data hold approximately 190,000 distinct CDR3 sequences, with 8.5% to 10% observed a single time. Sample: PBMCs. The receptors shown here come from a human donor in good health (CMV status not recorded). Some clones in this sample may be carry-over from other donors' samples.

In its sample, this clonotype was seen many times. This sequence joins TRBV11-2 and TRBJ2-3; the match to TRBD2 covers 10 bases. Germline loops: CDR1 SGHAT, CDR2 FQNNGV. The CDR3 is made up of 15 amino acids. Unmatched junction bases numbered 8, after V lost 5 bases and J lost 6 bases. CDR3 DNA sequence: TGTGCCAGCAGCGATCTAGCGGGAGTGGCGGATACGCAGTATTTT. It encodes CASSDLAGVADTQYF.

This chain links TRBV5-6 with TRBJ2-1, with D hard to call. Germline CDR1 and CDR2: SGHDT and YYEEEE. V was pared by 0 bases and J by 5 bases, with 15 bases between. The CDR3 is 16 amino acids. The CDR3 nucleotides read TGTGCCAGCAGCTTGGGGCTAGAGTATATTAACAATGAGCAGTTCTTC. It yields the protein CASSLGLEYINNEQFF.

This clonotype was seen only a few times. The V call is TRBV5-4, the J call TRBJ2-1; 7 positions agree with TRBD2. Germline V gives CDR1 SGHNT, CDR2 YYREEE (reference sequence). The V gene end was trimmed by 0 bases and the J gene end by 7 bases; junction bases not matched to a gene: 4. The CDR3 runs to 14 residues. CDR3 region: CASSLGLAVNEQFF. The CDR3, as DNA: TGTGCCAGCAGCTTGGGACTAGCTGTTAATGAGCAGTTCTTC.

The rearrangement uses TRBV29-1 and TRBJ2-3; tentatively, D is TRBD1 or TRBD2 (5 bases each). Germline lookup yields CDR1 SQVTM and CDR2 ANQGSEA. V lost 2 bases to trimming and J lost 8 bases, with 8 bases between them. CDR3 length equals 11 residues. DNA of the CDR3: TGCAGCGTTGAAAGGGACGCTACGCAGTATTTT. Residues: CSVERDATQYF.

This clonotype was counted once. The V gene is TRBV29-1, the J gene TRBJ1-1, with 8 bases lining up with TRBD1. The germline V gene has CDR1 SQVTM and CDR2 ANQGSEA. J lost 4 bases, V lost 4 bases, and 2 bases had no gene match. This CDR3 is built from 12 residues. In DNA, the CDR3 is TGCAGCGTTGTTACAGGGGGCACTGAAGCTTTCTTT. Protein: CSVVTGGTEAFF.

The chain employs TRBV12-3 or TRBV12-4 and TRBJ1-1; D uncertain. CDR3 size: 18 residues. V was shortened by 8 bases and J by 0 bases, with 25 bases between the two germline ends. CDR3 residues: CASWGSHASNGVNTEAFF. CDR3 DNA: TGTGCCAGCTGGGGAAGTCATGCGTCAAACGGGGTGAACACTGAAGCTTTCTTT.

This clonotype has a count of ten or more. The V call is TRBV7-2, the J call TRBJ1-5; D is unclear. The CDR3 runs 16 residues. Germline lookup yields CDR1 SGHTA and CDR2 FQGNSA. V lost 5 bases and J lost 3, with 17 bases in between. The DNA of the CDR3 is TGTGCCAGCAGCCTCATTTCGGGCCGTCCCAATCAGCCCCAGCATTTT. This translates into CASSLISGRPNQPQHF.

This clonotype was detected many times. V is TRBV7-2 and J is TRBJ1-5, with D tentatively TRBD1 (5 bases). Looked up from germline, CDR1 is SGHTA and CDR2 is FQGNSA. CDR3 length: 16 residues. Deletions cut 1 base from V and 6 bases from J, with 16 bases between. Here the CDR3 reads CASSLDGGGAGQPQHF. Here the CDR3 DNA reads TGTGCCAGCAGCTTAGACGGTGGGGGTGCGGGTCAGCCCCAGCATTTT.

This clonotype was observed a handful of times. This chain joins TRBV7-9 and TRBJ1-1; 9 nucleotides line up with TRBD1. CDR3 size: 15 residues. Germline values: CDR1 SEHNR, CDR2 FQNEAQ (reference sequence). V was pared by 5 bases and J by 4 bases, with 8 bases of the junction left unmatched. The CDR3 loop is CASSPRQGEGTEAFF. In nucleotides, the CDR3 is TGTGCCAGCAGCCCTAGACAGGGGGAGGGCACTGAAGCTTTCTTT.

This clonotype was counted only a few times. The chain is built from TRBV20-1 and TRBJ2-3; 11 bases line up with TRBD2. V gave up 1 base and J gave up 0 bases; unmatched junction bases: 9. The CDR3 contains 18 residues. Germline values: CDR1 DFQATT, CDR2 SNEGSKA (reference sequence). The CDR3: CSARGGLAGGGSTDTQYF. CDR3 in DNA: TGCAGTGCTAGAGGGGGTCTAGCGGGAGGAGGGAGCACAGATACGCAGTATTTT.

This clonotype was detected many times. The J gene is TRBJ2-5, the V gene TRBV7-7, with TRBD2 matching 9 bases. In germline, CDR1 is SSHAT, CDR2 FNYEAQ (reference sequence). J lost 4 bases, V lost 2 bases, and 5 bases had no gene match. CDR3 length equals 15 residues. The CDR3 region has the DNA TGTGCCAGCAGCTTAACAGCGGGGGGCGCAGAGACCCAGTACTTC. It translates to CASSLTAGGAETQYF.

The sample holds many counts of this clonotype. The chain employs TRBV7-6 and TRBJ1-1; D unclear. V was pared by 1 base and J by 1 base, with 4 bases between. This CDR3 is 13 amino acids long. CDR1 and CDR2 from the germline V gene are SGHVS and FNYEAQ. The CDR3 DNA reads TGTGCCAGCAGCTTAGAACAGAACACTGAAGCTTTCTTT. Translated, it gives CASSLEQNTEAFF.

The table lists this clonotype with a few counts. This chain joins TRBV9 and TRBJ2-3; D gene unclear. The CDR3 has 16 residues. Germline V gives CDR1 SGDLS, CDR2 YYNGEE. Trimming removed 1 base from V and 3 bases from J, with 15 bases in between. DNA of the CDR3: TGTGCCAGCAGCGTATCATGGTCGGTGGGAACAGATACGCAGTATTTT. It encodes CASSVSWSVGTDTQYF.

The sample holds many counts of this clonotype. The gene calls are TRBV7-9 and TRBJ2-5; a possible D gene is TRBD1 (6 bases). V shed 0 bases and J shed 1 base, with 12 bases lying between them. This CDR3 is 16 amino acids long. The germline gives CDR1 SEHNR, CDR2 FQNEAQ (reference sequence). CDR3 sequence (DNA): TGTGCCAGCAGCTTAGCCAGGACAGTCCGCCAAGAGACCCAGTACTTC. Protein: CASSLARTVRQETQYF.

The sample holds many counts of this clonotype. The rearrangement links TRBV27 to TRBJ2-7, with TRBD1 matching over 10 bases. The CDR3 is made up of 19 amino acids. Germline V lookup: CDR1 MNHEY, CDR2 SMNVEV (reference sequence). Trimming cost V 0 bases and J 6 bases; bases outside gene matches: 17. In DNA form, the CDR3 reads TGTGCCAGCAGTTTATCGATTTCCCCTTTCCGACAGGGGGCCTCCGAGCAGTACTTC. Its protein is CASSLSISPFRQGASEQYF.

This clonotype came up a few times. The V and J genes are TRBV28 and TRBJ1-5, with 11 bases identical to TRBD1. Germline lookup yields CDR1 MDHEN and CDR2 SYDVKM. Trimming cost V 7 bases and J 6 bases; bases outside gene matches: 8. The CDR3 is 15 residues long. The CDR3 DNA reads as TGTGCCAGCAACCCGGACAGGGGGCTGCGTCAGCCCCAGCATTTT. Protein: CASNPDRGLRQPQHF.

This clonotype was observed many times. The chain couples TRBV7-8 to TRBJ2-3; D unresolved. Per the germline V gene, CDR1 is SGHVS and CDR2 is FQNEAQ. Trimming stripped 1 base from V and 2 bases from J, with 7 bases between. The CDR3 has 14 residues. CDR3 nucleotides: TGTGCCAGCAGCTTAGTCAGAAACACAGATACGCAGTATTTT. This translates into CASSLVRNTDTQYF. The complete variable domain, with remaining parts taken from reference TRBV7-8 and TRBJ2-3, reads GAGVSQSPRYKVAKRGQDVALRCDPISGHVSLFWYQQALGQGPEFLTYFQNEAQLDKSGLPSDRFFAERPEGSVSTLKIQRTQQEDSAVYLCASSLVRNTDTQYFGPGTRLTVL.

This clonotype was picked up many times. The chain is built from TRBV5-4 and TRBJ1-4, with D perhaps TRBD1 (5 bases). Germline assignment: CDR1 SGHNT and CDR2 YYREEE (reference sequence). V was cut by 4 bases and J by 7 bases, with 14 bases left in between. This CDR3 spans 14 amino acids. CDR3 nucleotide sequence: TGTGCCAGCAGCAACGACAGTCGAGTTGAAAAACTGTTTTTT. It encodes CASSNDSRVEKLFF.

This clonotype was seen only a few times. The chain carries TRBV27 and TRBJ2-1; unclear D gene. This CDR3 has 15 residues. CDR1 is MNHEY and CDR2 is SMNVEV in the germline V gene (reference sequence). The V and J ends lost 5 bases and 2 bases respectively, with 13 bases between them. The CDR3 region is CASSQSDPAYNEQFF. In DNA, the CDR3 is TGTGCCAGCAGTCAGAGCGACCCAGCCTACAATGAGCAGTTCTTC.

This rearrangement joins TRBV7-2 to TRBJ2-7; D might be TRBD1 or TRBD2, each matching 6 bases. Trimming pared 0 bases from V and 5 bases from J, leaving 14 bases between. The CDR3 runs to 15 residues. Looked up from germline, CDR1 is SGHTA and CDR2 is FQGNSA. CDR3 in DNA: TGTGCCAGCAGCTTAGCGGCGGGAACAGGGCACGAGCAGTACTTC. Its translation: CASSLAAGTGHEQYF. Combining the CDR3 with reference TRBV7-2 and TRBJ2-7 gives the whole variable domain GAGVSQSPSNKVTEKGKDVELRCDPISGHTALYWYRQSLGQGLEFLIYFQGNSAPDKSGLPSDRFSAERTGGSVSTLTIQRTQQEDSAVYLCASSLAAGTGHEQYFGPGTRLTVT.

This clonotype appeared many times. J is TRBJ2-7 and V is TRBV7-2; 12 bases line up with TRBD1. This CDR3 has 14 amino acids. Germline assignment: CDR1 SGHTA and CDR2 FQGNSA. Trimming cost V 5 bases and J 7 bases; bases outside gene matches: 6. CDR3 amino acids: CASSTGTGGLEQYF. The CDR3 nucleotides read TGTGCCAGCAGCACCGGGACAGGGGGCCTTGAGCAGTACTTC. Filled out from reference TRBV7-2 and TRBJ2-7, the complete variable domain reads GAGVSQSPSNKVTEKGKDVELRCDPISGHTALYWYRQSLGQGLEFLIYFQGNSAPDKSGLPSDRFSAERTGGSVSTLTIQRTQQEDSAVYLCASSTGTGGLEQYFGPGTRLTVT.

As to this clonotype: The junction shows a germline mismatch at one end, possibly a read error. The chain has TRBV6-5 and TRBJ1-2, with TRBD1 as a possible D gene (5 bases). CDR3 size: 14 residues. CDR1 MNHEY and CDR2 SVGAGI come from the germline V gene. The CDR3 DNA reads TGTGCCAGCGGGCCTCTCAGGGCCGACTATGGCTACGCCTTC. Translated, it gives CASGPLRADYGYAF.

This clonotype was detected only a few times. The V and J genes are TRBV5-1 and TRBJ2-2; 7 positions match TRBD2. CDR1 SGHRS and CDR2 YFSETQ come from the germline V gene. Trimming took 0 bases from V and 5 from J; bases not matched to a gene: 10. The CDR3 length is 17 residues. CDR3 loop: CASSLVGGSQGTGELFF. The CDR3 DNA follows: TGCGCCAGCAGCTTGGTAGGCGGGAGCCAGGGAACCGGGGAGCTGTTTTTT. Supplemented by reference TRBV5-1 and TRBJ2-2, the full variable domain reads KAGVTQTPRYLIKTRGQQVTLSCSPISGHRSVSWYQQTPGQGLQFLFEYFSETQRNKGNFPGRFSGRQFSNSRSEMNVSTLELGDSALYLCASSLVGGSQGTGELFFGEGSRLTVL.